This T cell receptor beta chain originates from a study of blood T cells in healthy people across ages. The CDR3 contains 16 residues. Germline-derived CDR1 and CDR2 are MDHEN and SYDVKM. V was cut by 4 bases and J by 3 bases, with 18 bases left in between. Together with a sample-barcoded 5' primer, a J-beta primer mix was included in a second PCR lasting roughly 6 to 12 cycles. TCRdb processed the 5' RACE reads anew with MiXCR; each CDR3 protein has one entry. The table records around 1,000,000 distinct CDR3 sequences, approximately 25% of them present only once. Another study also made use of these data, one on T cells of mothers and their children. That study adds: Each 15 ul cDNA reaction used approximately 1.6 ug RNA; all RNA was used. The study obtained over 9 million TCR beta CDR3 reads per mother and a few million per child. For related and unrelated pairs alike, thymic selection shapes TCR recombination output similarly.

The sample was blood. This receptor was identified in a girl aged 2-10 years in good health. The chain recombines TRBV28 with TRBJ2-5; D tentatively reads TRBD1 or TRBD2 (5 bases each). CDR3 nucleotides: TGTGCCAGCAGTTCCCGCCGGGACGAGGGAAAAGAGACCCAGTACTTC. Translated: CASSSRRDEGKETQYF.